The clone carrying this T cell receptor (beta chain) was observed a handful of times. Its target is unknown. The data stem from a study of identical twins. Unique molecular identifiers were present on the cDNA, which also gained a universal primer site by template switching. TCRdb passed the 5' RACE reads through MiXCR, listing each CDR3 protein once. The sample contains 510,000 or so distinct CDR3 sequences, roughly 15% of which appear only once. General study results and limits: One should note that invariant MAIT and iNKT cells could partly confound zero-insertion analyses. Insertions were fewer in abundant cord blood beta clonotypes, whereas memory repertoires showed none of this pattern. The models systematically underestimated how much out-of-frame TCR alpha was shared in monozygotic twins.

The germline V gene has CDR1 WNHNN and CDR2 SYGVQD (reference sequence). The CDR3 totals 14 residues. The ends lost 6 bases at V and 6 bases at J; junction bases unmatched: 7. The same data also went into a second study, on yellow fever vaccine responses in identical twins.

This clonotype originated in a young woman in good health. This chain joins TRBV10-1 and TRBJ2-1; 8 bases fit TRBD1. Specimen: CD4+ T cells sorted from blood. CDR3 amino acids: CASSGTGRGNEQFF. The CDR3 DNA is TGCGCCAGCAGCGGGACAGGACGCGGCAATGAGCAGTTCTTC.